This is a list of T cell receptor beta chains from one sample in a study of blood T cell repertoires in COVID-19. Sequencing used immunoSEQ multiplex PCR; TCRdb keeps in-frame clones, though not all of them. The table shows about 69,000 clones, with approximately 84% occurring only once. The sequencing sample was made of peripheral blood. All receptors come from a middle-aged man with COVID-19, enrolled during active disease. Each CDR3 is given with its conserved first and last residue. Each record gives: V gene, CDR3 protein.

TRBV5-1 CASSLLANTEAFF
TRBV5-1 CASSLAAARQETQYF
TRBV9 CASSVESGLYTGELFF
TRBV19 CAISRGLNQPQHF
TRBV14 CASSQEADHYEQYF
TRBV2 CARSSPGISGNTIYF
TRBV6-5 CASRVGRTEAFF
TRBV25-1 CAVKPQGVYEQYF
TRBV9 CASSVNGAYEQYF
TRBV6-1 CASSDWAGELDEQYF
TRBV7-9 CASSRPGLHSYEQYF
TRBV9 CASSVEGADTEAFF
TRBV19 CASSRRDRGSPLHF
TRBV30 CAWMVAPNTEAFF
TRBV2 CASSETDANTGELFF
TRBV3-1/TRBV3-2 CASSQGLAGASGTQYF
TRBV30 CAWSVRGRSYEQYF